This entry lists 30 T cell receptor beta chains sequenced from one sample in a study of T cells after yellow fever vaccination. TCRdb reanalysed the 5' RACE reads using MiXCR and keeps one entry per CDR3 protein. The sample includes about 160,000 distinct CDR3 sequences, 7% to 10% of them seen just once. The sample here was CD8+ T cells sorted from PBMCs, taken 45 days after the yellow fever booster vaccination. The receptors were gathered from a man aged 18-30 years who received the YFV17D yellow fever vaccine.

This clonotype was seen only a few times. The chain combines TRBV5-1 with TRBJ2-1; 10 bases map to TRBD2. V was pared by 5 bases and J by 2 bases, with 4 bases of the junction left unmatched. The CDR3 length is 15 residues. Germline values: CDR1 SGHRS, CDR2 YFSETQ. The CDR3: CASSFGTSAYNEQFF. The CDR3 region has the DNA TGCGCCAGCAGTTTTGGGACTAGCGCCTACAATGAGCAGTTCTTC.

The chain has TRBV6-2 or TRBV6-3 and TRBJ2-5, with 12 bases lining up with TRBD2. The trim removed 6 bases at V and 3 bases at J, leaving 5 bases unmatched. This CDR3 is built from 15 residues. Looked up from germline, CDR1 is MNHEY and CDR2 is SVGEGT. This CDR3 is CASRTRLAGEETQYF. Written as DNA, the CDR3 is TGTGCCAGCAGAACACGACTAGCGGGGGAAGAGACCCAGTACTTC.

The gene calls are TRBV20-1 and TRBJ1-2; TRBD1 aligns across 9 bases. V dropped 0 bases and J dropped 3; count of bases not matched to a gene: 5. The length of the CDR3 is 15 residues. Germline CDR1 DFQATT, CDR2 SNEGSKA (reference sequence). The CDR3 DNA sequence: TGCAGTGCTAGAGAAAGGACAGGGGTAGACTATGGCTACACCTTC. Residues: CSARERTGVDYGYTF.

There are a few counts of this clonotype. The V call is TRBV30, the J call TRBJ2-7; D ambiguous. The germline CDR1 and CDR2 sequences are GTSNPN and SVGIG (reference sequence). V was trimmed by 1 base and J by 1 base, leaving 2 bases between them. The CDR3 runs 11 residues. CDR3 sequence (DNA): TGTGCCTGGAGTGAATCCTACGAGCAGTACTTC. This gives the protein CAWSESYEQYF.

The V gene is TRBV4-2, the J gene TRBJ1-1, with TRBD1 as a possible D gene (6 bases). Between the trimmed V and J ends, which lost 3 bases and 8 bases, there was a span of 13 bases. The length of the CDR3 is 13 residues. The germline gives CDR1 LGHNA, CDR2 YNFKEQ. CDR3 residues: CASSQEDRWEAFF. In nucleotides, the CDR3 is TGTGCCAGCAGCCAGGAGGACAGATGGGAAGCTTTCTTT.

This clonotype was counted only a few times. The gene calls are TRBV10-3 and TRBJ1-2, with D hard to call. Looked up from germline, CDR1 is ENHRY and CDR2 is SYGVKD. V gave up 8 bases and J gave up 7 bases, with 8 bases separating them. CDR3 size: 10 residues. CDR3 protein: CAIGESGYTF. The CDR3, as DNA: TGTGCCATCGGAGAAAGTGGCTACACCTTC.

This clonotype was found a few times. This chain's CDR3 is CASSYYAGEEAFF. In nucleotides, the CDR3 is TGTGCCAGCAGTTACTATGCGGGGGAGGAAGCTTTCTTT. The chain uses TRBV6-5 and TRBJ1-1; D perhaps matches TRBD1 (5 bases). The CDR3 covers 13 residues. The V and J ends lost 1 base and 8 bases respectively, with 11 bases between them. Looked up from germline, CDR1 is MNHEY and CDR2 is SVGAGI.

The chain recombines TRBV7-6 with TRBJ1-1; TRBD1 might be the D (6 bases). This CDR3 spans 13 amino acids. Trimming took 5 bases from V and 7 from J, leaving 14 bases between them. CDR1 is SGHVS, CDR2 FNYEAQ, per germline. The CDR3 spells CASSQEGEIEAFF. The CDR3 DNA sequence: TGTGCCAGCAGCCAGGAGGGGGAGATTGAAGCTTTCTTT.

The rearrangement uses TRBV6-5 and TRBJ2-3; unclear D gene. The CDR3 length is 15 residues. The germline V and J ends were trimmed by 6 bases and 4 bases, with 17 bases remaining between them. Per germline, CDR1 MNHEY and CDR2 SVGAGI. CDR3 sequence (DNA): TGTGCCAGCAGCACGGAAGGAAGGGTGGCAGATACGCAGTATTTT. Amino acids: CASSTEGRVADTQYF.

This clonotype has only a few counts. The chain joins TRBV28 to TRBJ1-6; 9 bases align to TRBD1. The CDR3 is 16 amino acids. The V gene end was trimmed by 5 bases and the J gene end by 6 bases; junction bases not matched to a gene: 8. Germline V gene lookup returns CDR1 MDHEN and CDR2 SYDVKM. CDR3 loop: CASSALTGGGNSPLHF. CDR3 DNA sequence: TGTGCCAGCAGTGCCTTAACAGGGGGCGGTAATTCACCCCTCCACTTT.

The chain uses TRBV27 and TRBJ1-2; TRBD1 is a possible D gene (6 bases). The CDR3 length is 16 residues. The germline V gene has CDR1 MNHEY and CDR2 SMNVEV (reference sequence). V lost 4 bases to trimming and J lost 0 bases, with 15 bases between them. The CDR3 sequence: CASSSLQGRTNYGYTF. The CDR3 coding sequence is TGTGCCAGCAGTTCATTACAGGGCCGGACTAACTATGGCTACACCTTC.

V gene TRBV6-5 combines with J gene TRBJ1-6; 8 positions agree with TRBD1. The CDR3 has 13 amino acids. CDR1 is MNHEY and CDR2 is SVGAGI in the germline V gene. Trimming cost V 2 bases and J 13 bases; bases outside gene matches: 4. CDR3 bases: TGTGCCAGCAGTTACCGACAGGGGTGGCCCCTCCACTTT. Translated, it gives CASSYRQGWPLHF.

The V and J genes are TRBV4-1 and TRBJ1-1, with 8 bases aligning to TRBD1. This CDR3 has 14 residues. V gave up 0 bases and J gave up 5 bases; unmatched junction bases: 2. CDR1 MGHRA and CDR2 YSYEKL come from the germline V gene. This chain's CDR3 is CASSQDRGRTEAFF. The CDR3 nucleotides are TGCGCCAGCAGCCAAGACAGGGGGCGAACTGAAGCTTTCTTT.

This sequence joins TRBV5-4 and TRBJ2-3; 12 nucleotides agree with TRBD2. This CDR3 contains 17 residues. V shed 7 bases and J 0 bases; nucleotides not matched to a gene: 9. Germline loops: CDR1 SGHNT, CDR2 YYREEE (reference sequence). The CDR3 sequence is CASGMLAGGPSTDTQYF. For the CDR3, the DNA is TGTGCCAGCGGTATGCTAGCGGGGGGGCCTAGCACAGATACGCAGTATTTT.

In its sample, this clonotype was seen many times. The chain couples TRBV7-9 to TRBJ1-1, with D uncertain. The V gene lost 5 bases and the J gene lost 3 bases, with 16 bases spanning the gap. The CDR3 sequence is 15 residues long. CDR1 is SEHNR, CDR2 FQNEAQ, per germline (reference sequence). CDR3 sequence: CASSDSDTGHTEAFF. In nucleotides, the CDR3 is TGTGCCAGCAGCGATAGCGATACGGGCCACACTGAAGCTTTCTTT.

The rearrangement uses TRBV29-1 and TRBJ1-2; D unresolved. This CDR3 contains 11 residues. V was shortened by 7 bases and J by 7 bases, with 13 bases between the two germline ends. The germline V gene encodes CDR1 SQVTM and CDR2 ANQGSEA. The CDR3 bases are TGCAGCGCTTACAGTGACATTGGCTACACCTTC. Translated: CSAYSDIGYTF.

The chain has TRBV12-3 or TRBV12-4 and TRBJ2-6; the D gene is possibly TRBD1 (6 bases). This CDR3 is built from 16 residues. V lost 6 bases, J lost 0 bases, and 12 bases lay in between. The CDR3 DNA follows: TGTGCCAGCAGGCGGACAGAGTCCTCTGGGGCCAACGTCCTGACTTTC. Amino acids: CASRRTESSGANVLTF.

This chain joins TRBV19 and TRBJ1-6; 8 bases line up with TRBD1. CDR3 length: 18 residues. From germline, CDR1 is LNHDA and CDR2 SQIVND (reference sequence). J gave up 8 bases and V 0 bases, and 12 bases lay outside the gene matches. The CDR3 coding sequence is TGTGCCAGTAGTATAGATGAGCCAGGGGGCGCCTTCGATTCACCCCTCCACTTT. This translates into CASSIDEPGGAFDSPLHF.

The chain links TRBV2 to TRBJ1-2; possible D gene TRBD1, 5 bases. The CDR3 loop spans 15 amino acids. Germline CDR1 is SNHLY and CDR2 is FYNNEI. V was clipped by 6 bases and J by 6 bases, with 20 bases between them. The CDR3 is CASSENRSGRHGYTF. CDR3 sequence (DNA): TGTGCCAGCAGCGAAAACAGGAGCGGGAGACATGGCTACACCTTC.

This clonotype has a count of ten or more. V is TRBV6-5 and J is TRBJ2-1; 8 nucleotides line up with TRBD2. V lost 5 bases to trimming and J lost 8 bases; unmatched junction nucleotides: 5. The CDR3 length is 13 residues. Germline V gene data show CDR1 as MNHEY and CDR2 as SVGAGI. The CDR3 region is CASSPGTSDEQFF. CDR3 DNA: TGTGCCAGCAGTCCCGGGACTAGTGATGAGCAGTTCTTC.

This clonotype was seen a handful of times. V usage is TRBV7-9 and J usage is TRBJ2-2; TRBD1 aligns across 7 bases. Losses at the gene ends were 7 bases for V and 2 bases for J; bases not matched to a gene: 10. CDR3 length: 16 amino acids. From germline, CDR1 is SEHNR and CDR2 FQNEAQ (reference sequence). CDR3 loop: CASILGDRINTGELFF. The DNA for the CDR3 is TGTGCCAGCATCCTAGGGGACAGAATAAACACCGGGGAGCTGTTTTTT.

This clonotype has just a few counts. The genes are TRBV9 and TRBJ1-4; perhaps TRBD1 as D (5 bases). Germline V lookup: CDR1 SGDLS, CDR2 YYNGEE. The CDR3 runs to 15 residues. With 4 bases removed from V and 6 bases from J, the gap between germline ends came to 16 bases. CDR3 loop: CASSLWGGEDEKLFF. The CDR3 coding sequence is TGTGCCAGCAGCCTTTGGGGAGGGGAGGATGAAAAACTGTTTTTT.

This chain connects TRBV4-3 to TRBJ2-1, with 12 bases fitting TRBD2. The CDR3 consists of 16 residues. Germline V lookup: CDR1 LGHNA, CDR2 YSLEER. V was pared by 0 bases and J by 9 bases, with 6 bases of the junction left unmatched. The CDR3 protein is CASSQERSSGGAEQFF. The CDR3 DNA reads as TGCGCCAGCAGCCAAGAACGATCTAGCGGGGGGGCTGAGCAGTTCTTC.

The CDR3 loop is CASSQIGQFGELFF. Here the CDR3 DNA reads TGCGCCAGCAGCCAAATCGGACAGTTCGGGGAGCTGTTTTTT. This chain connects TRBV4-3 to TRBJ2-2, with a weak D call TRBD1 (6 bases). Germline V gene lookup returns CDR1 LGHNA and CDR2 YSLEER. The CDR3 covers 14 residues. Trimming pared 2 bases from V and 7 bases from J, leaving 11 bases between.

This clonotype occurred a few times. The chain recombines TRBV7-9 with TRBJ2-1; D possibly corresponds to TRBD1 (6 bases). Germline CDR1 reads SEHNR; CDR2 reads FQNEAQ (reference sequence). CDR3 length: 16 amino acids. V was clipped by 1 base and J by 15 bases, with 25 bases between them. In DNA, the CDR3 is TGTGCCAGCAGCTTAGGGACAGCGATCCTGCGTTTGAGCATGTTCTTC. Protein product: CASSLGTAILRLSMFF.

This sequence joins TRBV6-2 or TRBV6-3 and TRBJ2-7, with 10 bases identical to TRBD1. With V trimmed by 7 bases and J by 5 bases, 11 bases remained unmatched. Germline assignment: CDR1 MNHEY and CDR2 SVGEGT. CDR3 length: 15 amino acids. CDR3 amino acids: CASTDSGTGVNEQYF. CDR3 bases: TGTGCCAGCACCGACTCCGGGACAGGGGTCAACGAGCAGTACTTC.

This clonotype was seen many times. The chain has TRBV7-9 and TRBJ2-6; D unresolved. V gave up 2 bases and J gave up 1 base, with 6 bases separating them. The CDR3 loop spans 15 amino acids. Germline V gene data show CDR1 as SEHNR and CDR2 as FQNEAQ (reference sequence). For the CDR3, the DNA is TGTGCCAGCAGCTTAATGGTATCTGGGGCCAACGTCCTGACTTTC. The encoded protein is CASSLMVSGANVLTF.

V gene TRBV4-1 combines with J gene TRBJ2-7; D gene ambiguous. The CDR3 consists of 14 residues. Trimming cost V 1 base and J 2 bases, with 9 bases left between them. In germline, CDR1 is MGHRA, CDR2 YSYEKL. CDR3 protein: CASSQATSPYEQYF. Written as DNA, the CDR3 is TGCGCCAGCAGCCAAGCGACATCCCCCTACGAGCAGTACTTC.

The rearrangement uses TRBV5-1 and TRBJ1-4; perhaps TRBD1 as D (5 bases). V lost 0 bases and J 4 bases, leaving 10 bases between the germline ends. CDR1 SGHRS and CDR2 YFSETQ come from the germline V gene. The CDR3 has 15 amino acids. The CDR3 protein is CASSLVGRINEKLFF. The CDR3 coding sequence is TGCGCCAGCAGCTTGGTGGGACGGATTAATGAAAAACTGTTTTTT.

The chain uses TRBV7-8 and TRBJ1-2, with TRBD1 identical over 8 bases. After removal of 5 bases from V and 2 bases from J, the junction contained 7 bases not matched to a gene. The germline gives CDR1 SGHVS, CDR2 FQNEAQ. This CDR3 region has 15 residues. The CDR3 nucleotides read TGTGCCAGCAGCCTTGGACAGGGACTAAACTATGGCTACACCTTC. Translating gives CASSLGQGLNYGYTF.